One and the same sample provided the 26 T cell receptor beta chains below, sequenced in a study of T cell repertoires in ileal Crohn's disease. TCRdb keeps only in-frame clones here, not all; method: immunoSEQ multiplex PCR. This sample has some 16,000 clones, with more than 85% found just once. Time point here: inflamed ileum from the surgical specimen. The material sequenced was ileal tissue. The receptors were gathered from an adult with Crohn's disease.

The rearrangement uses TRBV5-6 and TRBJ2-4; 7 bases agree with TRBD1. The J segment lost 7 bases and the V segment lost 4 bases, leaving 8 bases of the junction unmatched. The CDR3 has 14 amino acids. Germline V gene lookup returns CDR1 SGHDT and CDR2 YYEEEE. The CDR3 sequence is CASSKGGFRNIQYF. In DNA, the CDR3 is TGTGCCAGCAGCAAAGGGGGCTTTAGGAACATTCAGTACTTC.

V is TRBV5-6 and J is TRBJ1-2; TRBD1 matches at 8 bases. The CDR3 consists of 11 residues. With V trimmed by 5 bases and J by 8 bases, 2 bases remained unmatched. Per germline, CDR1 SGHDT and CDR2 YYEEEE. The CDR3 nucleotides read TGTGCCAGCAGGAGACAGGGGGGCTACACCTTC. Translating gives CASRRQGGYTF.

This chain uses TRBV5-1 with TRBJ2-7, with a weak D call TRBD1 (5 bases). The V gene lost 5 bases and the J gene lost 0 bases, with 15 bases spanning the gap. There are 15 residues in the CDR3. Germline V CDR1 and CDR2: SGHRS, YFSETQ. The CDR3 coding sequence is TGCGCCAGCAGGTCCGGTTCTCAGGGCTCCTACGAGCAGTACTTC. Translation gives CASRSGSQGSYEQYF.

Concerning this clone itself: This sample includes further DNA sequences coding for the same CDR3. The CDR3 spells CASSLAGGLGYTF. In nucleotides, the CDR3 is TGCGCCAGCAGCTTGGCAGGGGGTCTGGGCTACACCTTC. The gene calls are TRBV5-1 and TRBJ1-2; 7 bases are shared with TRBD1. V lost 0 bases and J lost 8; bases outside the gene matches: 4. The CDR3 runs 13 residues. The V gene's germline CDR1 is SGHRS and CDR2 YFSETQ.

V usage is TRBV29-1 and J usage is TRBJ1-4; D gene ambiguous. Germline CDR1 SQVTM, CDR2 ANQGSEA. Trimming removed 2 bases from V and 8 bases from J, with 18 bases in between. The CDR3 consists of 15 residues. CDR3 coding DNA: TGCAGCGTTGAATCGCCGACCCCCGGGTCGGAAAAACTGTTTTTT. Protein: CSVESPTPGSEKLFF.

The rearrangement uses TRBV13 and TRBJ2-1; TRBD1 aligns across 10 bases. This CDR3 has 15 amino acids. J was trimmed by 8 bases and V by 5 bases; bases with no gene match: 9. CDR1 and CDR2 (germline): PRHDT, FYEKMQ (reference sequence). CDR3 in amino acids: CASSTSGTGAHEQFF. Here the CDR3 DNA reads TGTGCCAGCAGCACCTCCGGGACAGGGGCGCATGAGCAGTTCTTC. The full variable domain, in which reference TRBV13 and TRBJ2-1 provide the parts outside the CDR3, is AAGVIQSPRHLIKEKRETATLKCYPIPRHDTVYWYQQGPGQDPQFLISFYEKMQSDKGSIPDRFSAQQFSDYHSELNMSSLELGDSALYFCASSTSGTGAHEQFFGPGTRLTVL.

The gene calls are TRBV2 and TRBJ2-5; 8 bases align to TRBD2. The trim removed 3 bases at V and 13 bases at J, leaving 10 bases unmatched. The CDR3 has 13 amino acids. CDR1 and CDR2 (germline): SNHLY, FYNNEI. CDR3 residues: CASSEAAGGTVYF. The CDR3 region has the DNA TGTGCCAGCAGTGAGGCCGCGGGGGGCACCGTGTACTTC.

The chain has TRBV19 and TRBJ2-2; D gene uncertain. V was trimmed by 6 bases and J by 3 bases, leaving 20 bases between them. The length of the CDR3 is 17 residues. Germline V gene data show CDR1 as LNHDA and CDR2 as SQIVND (reference sequence). CDR3 region: CASSPTPYPLDTGELFF. The DNA of the CDR3 is TGTGCCAGTAGCCCAACCCCATACCCCTTGGACACCGGGGAGCTGTTTTTT.

The chain recombines TRBV28 with TRBJ1-2, with D unresolved. The CDR3 has 15 amino acids. V lost 1 base, J lost 0 bases, and 9 bases lay in between. From germline, CDR1 is MDHEN and CDR2 SYDVKM. The DNA of the CDR3 is TGTGCCAGCAGTTTATTACAGCACGCTAACTATGGCTACACCTTC. Its protein is CASSLLQHANYGYTF.

This rearrangement joins TRBV10-3 to TRBJ1-5; D ambiguous. This CDR3 has 13 residues. CDR1 and CDR2 from the germline V gene are ENHRY and SYGVKD. Deletions cut 3 bases from V and 6 bases from J, with 9 bases between. CDR3 in amino acids: CAISEEGTQPQHF. CDR3 nucleotide sequence: TGTGCCATCAGTGAAGAGGGTACTCAGCCCCAGCATTTT.

The V gene is TRBV2, the J gene TRBJ2-3, with 11 bases matching TRBD2. CDR1 and CDR2 (germline): SNHLY, FYNNEI. The CDR3 contains 16 residues. The ends lost 3 bases at V and 1 base at J; junction bases unmatched: 3. The CDR3: CASSDLTSGGTDTQYF. In DNA form, the CDR3 reads TGTGCCAGCAGTGATTTGACTAGCGGGGGCACAGATACGCAGTATTTT.

The genes are TRBV4-1 and TRBJ1-1; no clear D gene. Germline assignment: CDR1 MGHRA and CDR2 YSYEKL. V lost 1 base, J lost 5 bases, and 14 bases lay in between. This CDR3 region has 15 residues. The CDR3 DNA reads TGCGCCAGCAGCCAAGCCGGGAGGGATCGGACTGAAGCTTTCTTT. It yields the protein CASSQAGRDRTEAFF.

The CDR3, as DNA: TGTGCCAGCCCGAGGGACAGGGGGAATCAGCCCCAGCATTTT. This codes for CASPRDRGNQPQHF. The rearrangement links TRBV19 to TRBJ1-5; 11 bases map to TRBD1. CDR1 is LNHDA, CDR2 SQIVND, per germline (reference sequence). The V segment lost 9 bases and the J segment 4 bases; nucleotides outside the gene matches: 5. This CDR3 has 14 residues.

This clone has just a few counts. The chain employs TRBV27 and TRBJ1-5; a possible D gene is TRBD1 (5 bases). This CDR3 comprises 13 residues. CDR1 and CDR2 (germline): MNHEY, SMNVEV (reference sequence). Trimming left V 5 bases short and J 7 bases short, with 12 bases between. In DNA form, the CDR3 reads TGTGCCAGCAGTGGGACTCAAGGGCAGCCCCAGCATTTT. It yields the protein CASSGTQGQPQHF.

The DNA of the CDR3 is TGTGCCACCAGCAGACCGGGACAGGAGAATGAAAAACTGTTTTTT. Amino acids: CATSRPGQENEKLFF. The chain combines TRBV15 with TRBJ1-4; TRBD1 aligns across 8 bases. CDR3 length: 15 residues. Germline V gene sequence: CDR1 LNHNV, CDR2 YYDKDF (reference sequence). V lost 2 bases, J lost 5 bases, and 4 bases stayed unmatched.

The rearrangement joins TRBV9 to TRBJ2-1; TRBD2 aligns across 9 bases. CDR3 length equals 17 residues. The germline V gene encodes CDR1 SGDLS and CDR2 YYNGEE. The V and J ends lost 3 bases and 9 bases, in that order; junction bases with no gene match: 16. The CDR3 DNA sequence: TGTGCCAGCAGCGACCCCTCCGCGGGGGGGCTGGGAACTGAGCAGTTCTTC. Encoded protein: CASSDPSAGGLGTEQFF.

The gene calls are TRBV30 and TRBJ1-2; 7 bases are a match to TRBD1. The CDR3 extends over 14 amino acids. Germline V CDR1 and CDR2: GTSNPN, SVGIG (reference sequence). Trimming took 2 bases from V and 2 from J; bases not matched to a gene: 5. The CDR3 DNA follows: TGTGCCTGGAGTACCTTACAGGGGAACTATGGCTACACCTTC. Translating gives CAWSTLQGNYGYTF.

This clone was seen just once. The rearrangement links TRBV6-6 to TRBJ1-5; the D is unclear. The CDR3 spans 14 residues. Germline assignment: CDR1 MNHNY and CDR2 SVGAGI (reference sequence). V was cut by 5 bases and J by 2 bases, with 10 bases left in between. CDR3 DNA sequence: TGTGCCAGCAGTCCCAGTATGGGCAATCAGCCCCAGCATTTT. It encodes CASSPSMGNQPQHF.

This sequence joins TRBV7-9 and TRBJ1-1; D unresolved. The CDR3 is 13 residues long. The V end lost 1 base, the J end lost 4 bases, and 7 bases lay between the germline ends. From germline, CDR1 is SEHNR and CDR2 FQNEAQ (reference sequence). CDR3 protein: CASSLGRATEAFF. Written as DNA, the CDR3 is TGTGCCAGCAGCTTAGGAAGGGCCACTGAAGCTTTCTTT.

This chain connects TRBV29-1 to TRBJ1-2; 7 bases match TRBD1. CDR3 length: 12 residues. V shed 7 bases, J shed 6 bases, and the junction held 8 bases outside the gene matches. Germline-derived CDR1 and CDR2 are SQVTM and ANQGSEA. CDR3: CSASITGDGYTF. The CDR3 DNA sequence: TGCAGCGCCTCAATCACAGGGGATGGCTACACCTTC. Using reference TRBV29-1 and TRBJ1-2 for the parts outside the CDR3, the full variable domain is SAVISQKPSRDICQRGTSLTIQCQVDSQVTMMFWYRQQPGQSLTLIATANQGSEATYESGFVIDKFPISRPNLTFSTLTVSNMSPEDSSIYLCSASITGDGYTFGSGTRLTVV.

V usage is TRBV6-6 and J usage is TRBJ1-1; maybe TRBD1 (5 bases). From germline, CDR1 is MNHNY and CDR2 SVGAGI (reference sequence). CDR3 size: 15 residues. The V end lost 5 bases, the J end lost 4 bases, and 17 bases lay between the germline ends. CDR3 region: CASSQRQFRSTEAFF. CDR3 DNA sequence: TGTGCCAGCAGTCAACGACAGTTTAGGAGCACTGAAGCTTTCTTT.

The chain has TRBV6-6 and TRBJ2-7; TRBD1 matches at 7 bases. Germline CDR1 is MNHNY and CDR2 is SVGAGI (reference sequence). V shed 6 bases, J shed 3 bases, and the junction held 5 bases outside the gene matches. This CDR3 spans 13 amino acids. The CDR3 nucleotides read TGTGCCAGCAGAAGACAGGGTGGCTACGAGCAGTACTTC. Residues: CASRRQGGYEQYF.

The genes are TRBV29-1 and TRBJ1-1, with a possible D match to TRBD1 (6 bases). V was trimmed by 6 bases and J by 0 bases, leaving 11 bases between them. Germline V gene data show CDR1 as SQVTM and CDR2 as ANQGSEA. The CDR3 loop spans 13 amino acids. CDR3 loop: CSVLGHMNTEAFF. For the CDR3, the DNA is TGCAGCGTCCTGGGACACATGAACACTGAAGCTTTCTTT. Using reference TRBV29-1 and TRBJ1-1 for the parts outside the CDR3, the full variable domain is SAVISQKPSRDICQRGTSLTIQCQVDSQVTMMFWYRQQPGQSLTLIATANQGSEATYESGFVIDKFPISRPNLTFSTLTVSNMSPEDSSIYLCSVLGHMNTEAFFGQGTRLTVV.

This chain links TRBV27 with TRBJ1-1; tentative D call: TRBD1 (6 bases). Germline V CDR1 and CDR2: MNHEY, SMNVEV (reference sequence). V dropped 10 bases and J dropped 1 base, with 16 bases sitting between them. This CDR3 has 14 residues. CDR3: CATLKSGANTEAFF. CDR3 DNA sequence: TGTGCCACCCTAAAGTCAGGGGCGAACACTGAAGCTTTCTTT.

The chain uses TRBV2 and TRBJ1-4, with TRBD1 matching over 7 bases. After removal of 4 bases from V and 4 bases from J, the junction contained 6 bases not matched to a gene. Germline CDR1 is SNHLY and CDR2 is FYNNEI. The CDR3 has 15 residues. The CDR3: CASSVPGQSNEKLFF. CDR3 bases: TGTGCCAGCAGTGTTCCGGGACAGAGTAATGAAAAACTGTTTTTT. Together with reference TRBV2 and TRBJ1-4, the CDR3 gives the full variable domain: EPEVTQTPSHQVTQMGQEVILRCVPISNHLYFYWYRQILGQKVEFLVSFYNNEISEKSEIFDDQFSVERPDGSNFTLKIRSTKLEDSAMYFCASSVPGQSNEKLFFGSGTQLSVL.

The chain is built from TRBV13 and TRBJ2-1, with 9 bases that match TRBD2. Germline CDR1 PRHDT, CDR2 FYEKMQ (reference sequence). The CDR3 sequence is 17 residues long. Trimming took 5 bases from V and 10 from J; bases not matched to a gene: 18. In DNA form, the CDR3 reads TGTGCCAGCAGCGCACCTCTCAGGCGGGGGGGCCTCTGGGAGCAGTTCTTC. This translates into CASSAPLRRGGLWEQFF.